This T cell receptor beta chain was observed in a study of shared clonotypes between healthy human individuals. The protocol was immunoSEQ multiplex PCR, while the TCRdb copy is restricted to in-frame clones and leaves out a portion. The sample lists approximately 2.4 million clones, approximately 94% seen once, with roughly 0.13% in the top ten. Study-wide results and limits: Among a few donors, approximately 4.6% of naive CD4 clonotypes were found in common.

To note about this clone: What it binds is not known.

With 0 bases clipped from V and 0 bases from J, the junction kept 3 bases outside the gene matches. The CDR3 is made up of 17 amino acids. Germline V CDR1 and CDR2: SGHNT, YYREEE (reference sequence). The source of this sequence is a man aged 18 to 30 in good health. The sample taken for sequencing was naive CD4+ T cells sorted from blood. As to subset: CD45RA+ positively selected. V and J are TRBV5-4 and TRBJ1-3, with 10 nucleotides matching TRBD1. In DNA, the CDR3 is TGTGCCAGCAGCTTGGCTAGGGACAGGGGCTCTGGAAACACCATATATTTT. As protein: CASSLARDRGSGNTIYF.